This T cell receptor (beta chain) emerged from a study of cytomegalovirus exposure and HLA in healthy donors. With respect to this clone: Its antigen is undetermined.

PCR used 60 Vbeta primers and 13 Jbeta primers. Measured with immunoSEQ multiplex PCR; TCRdb has only the in-frame clones, and not every one. The sample lists roughly 120,000 clones; roughly four fifths were seen once. The CDR3 totals 19 residues. Findings and caveats of the study: Some V segments (TRBV6-2 and TRBV6-3 among them) were excluded as indistinguishable. Whilst most TCR sequences proved rare, a subset of public TCRs occurred across many donors.

The V gene is TRBV21-1, the J gene TRBJ2-7; the DNA was not compared with TRBD2, the D call given in the table. TRBV21-1 is a recognized pseudogene. The sequence was obtained from a male donor in good health and CMV-seropositive. The specimen was PBMCs. The CDR3 nucleotides are TGTGCCAGCAGCAAAATCCCGGACGAAATCCTAGCGGGAACCTACGAGCAGTACTTC. Translated: CASSKIPDEILAGTYEQYF.